This TCR beta chain was captured by sequencing in a study of T cells in Graves' hyperthyroidism and ophthalmopathy. This clonotype was observed many times. The CDR3 extends over 14 amino acids. The J segment lost 6 bases and the V segment lost 3 bases, leaving 5 bases of the junction unmatched. Germline-derived CDR1 and CDR2 are KGHSH and LQKENI. Researchers amplified the TCR beta CDR3 regions from RNA transcripts. RT-PCR in the first round (using the HTBI primer set) targeted the TCR CDR3. One entry per CDR3 protein, called by TCRdb with MiXCR from the multiplex PCR reads. Of around 570,000 distinct CDR3 sequences in the sample, 15% to 20% were seen once.

The receptor was isolated from a middle-aged man with Graves' ophthalmopathy. This chain uses TRBV18 with TRBJ2-3; the match to TRBD1 covers 8 bases. The sample comprised blood. This chain's CDR3 is CASSPGQGRDTQYF. The CDR3 DNA sequence: TGTGCCAGCTCACCCGGACAGGGACGGGATACGCAGTATTTT.